The entry below describes one T cell receptor beta chain. This record comes from a study of spatial heterogeneity in lung cancer. The time point was: sample taken at primary tumor resection. Unsorted whole RNA of tumor, nontumor lung or frozen PBMC was sequenced. Unique molecular identifiers tagged every individual TCR cDNA molecule. From the 5' RACE reads, TCRdb called clonotypes with MiXCR, one entry per CDR3 protein. The table lists roughly 70,000 distinct CDR3 sequences, roughly 14% of them singletons. Trimming stripped 7 bases from V and 8 bases from J, with 12 bases between. The germline CDR1 and CDR2 sequences are SNHLY and FYNNEI. CDR3 size: 13 residues.

V and J are TRBV2 and TRBJ1-6; the D is unclear. The sequencing used PBMCs, collected at surgery. The clonotype comes from a male donor with early-stage non-small cell lung cancer. CDR3 loop: CASTTGPDSPLHF. CDR3 nucleotides: TGTGCCAGCACGACCGGCCCTGATTCACCCCTCCACTTT.